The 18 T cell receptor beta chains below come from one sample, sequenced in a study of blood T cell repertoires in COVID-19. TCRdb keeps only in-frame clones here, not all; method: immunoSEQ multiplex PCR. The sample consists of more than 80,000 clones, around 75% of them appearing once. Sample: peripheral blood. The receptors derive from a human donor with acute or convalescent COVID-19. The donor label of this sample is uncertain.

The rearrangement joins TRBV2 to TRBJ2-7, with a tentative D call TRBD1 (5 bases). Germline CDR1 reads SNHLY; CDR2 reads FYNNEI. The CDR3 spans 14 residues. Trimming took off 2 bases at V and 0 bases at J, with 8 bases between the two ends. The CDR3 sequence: CASSEQGISYEQYV. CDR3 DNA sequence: TGTGCCAGCAGTGAACAGGGAATCTCCTACGAGCAGTACGTC.

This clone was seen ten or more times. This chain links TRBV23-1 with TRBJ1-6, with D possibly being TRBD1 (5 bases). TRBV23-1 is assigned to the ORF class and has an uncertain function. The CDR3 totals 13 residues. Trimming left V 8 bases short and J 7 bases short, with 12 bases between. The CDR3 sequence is CASRQGGNSPLHF. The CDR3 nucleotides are TGCGCCAGCCGGCAGGGAGGGAATTCACCCCTCCACTTT.

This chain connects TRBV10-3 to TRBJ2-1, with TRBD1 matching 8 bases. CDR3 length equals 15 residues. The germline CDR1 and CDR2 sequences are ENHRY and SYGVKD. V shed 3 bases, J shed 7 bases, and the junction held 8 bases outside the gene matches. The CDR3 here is CAISDSQGARNEQFF. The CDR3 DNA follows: TGTGCCATCAGTGATTCTCAGGGGGCTCGAAATGAGCAGTTCTTC.

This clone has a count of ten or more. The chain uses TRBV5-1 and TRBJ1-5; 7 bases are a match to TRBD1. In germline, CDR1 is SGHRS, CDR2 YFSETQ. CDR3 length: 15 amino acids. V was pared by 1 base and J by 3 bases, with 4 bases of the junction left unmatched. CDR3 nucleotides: TGCGCCAGCAGCTTGACAGGGGATTTCAATCAGCCCCAGCATTTT. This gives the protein CASSLTGDFNQPQHF.

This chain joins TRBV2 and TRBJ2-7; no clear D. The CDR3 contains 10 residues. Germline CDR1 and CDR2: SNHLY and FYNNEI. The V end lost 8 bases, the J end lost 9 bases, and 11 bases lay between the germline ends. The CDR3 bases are TGTGCCAGCGCTACAGAAATGCAGTACTTC. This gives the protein CASATEMQYF.

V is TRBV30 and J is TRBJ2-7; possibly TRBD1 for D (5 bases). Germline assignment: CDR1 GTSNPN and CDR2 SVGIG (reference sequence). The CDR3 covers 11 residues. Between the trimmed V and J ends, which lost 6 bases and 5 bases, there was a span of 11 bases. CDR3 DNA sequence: TGTGCCTGTTCGGACACCAACGAGCAGTACTTC. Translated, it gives CACSDTNEQYF.

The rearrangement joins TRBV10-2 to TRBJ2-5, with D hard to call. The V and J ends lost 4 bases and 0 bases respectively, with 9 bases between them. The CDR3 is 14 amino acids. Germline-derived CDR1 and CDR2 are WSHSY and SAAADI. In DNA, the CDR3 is TGCGCCAGCAGTGTGTCGAGAAACCAAGAGACCCAGTACTTC. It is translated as CASSVSRNQETQYF.

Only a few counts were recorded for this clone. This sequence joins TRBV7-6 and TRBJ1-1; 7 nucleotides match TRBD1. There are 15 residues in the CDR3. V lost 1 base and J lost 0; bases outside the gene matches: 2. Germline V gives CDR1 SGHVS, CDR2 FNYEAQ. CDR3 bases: TGTGCCAGCAGCTTAGGACAGGGCATGAACACTGAAGCTTTCTTT. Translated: CASSLGQGMNTEAFF. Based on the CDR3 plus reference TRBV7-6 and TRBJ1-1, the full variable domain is GAGVSQSPRYKVTKRGQDVALRCDPISGHVSLYWYRQALGQGPEFLTYFNYEAQQDKSGLPNDRFSAERPEGSISTLTIQRTEQRDSAMYRCASSLGQGMNTEAFFGQGTRLTVV.

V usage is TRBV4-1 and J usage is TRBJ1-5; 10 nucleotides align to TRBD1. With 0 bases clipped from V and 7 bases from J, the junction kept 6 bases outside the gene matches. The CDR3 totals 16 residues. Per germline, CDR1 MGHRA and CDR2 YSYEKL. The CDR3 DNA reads TGCGCCAGCAGCCAAGATCCGGGACAGGGGTACCAGCCCCAGCATTTT. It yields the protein CASSQDPGQGYQPQHF.

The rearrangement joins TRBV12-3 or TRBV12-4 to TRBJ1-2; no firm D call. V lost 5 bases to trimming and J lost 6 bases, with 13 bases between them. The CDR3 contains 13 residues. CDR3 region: CASSERSLDGYTF. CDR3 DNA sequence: TGTGCCAGCAGTGAAAGGAGCCTCGATGGCTACACCTTC.

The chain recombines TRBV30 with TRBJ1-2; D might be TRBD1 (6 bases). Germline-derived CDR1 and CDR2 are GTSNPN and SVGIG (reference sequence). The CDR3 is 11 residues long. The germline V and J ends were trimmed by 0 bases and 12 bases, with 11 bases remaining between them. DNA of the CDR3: TGTGCCTGGAGTGTACACAGGGTGCACACCTTC. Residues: CAWSVHRVHTF.

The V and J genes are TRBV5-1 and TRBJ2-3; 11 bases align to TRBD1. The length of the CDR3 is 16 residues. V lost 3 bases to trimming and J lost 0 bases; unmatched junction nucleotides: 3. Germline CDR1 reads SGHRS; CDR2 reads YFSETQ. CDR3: CASSWDRGWSTDTQYF. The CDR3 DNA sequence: TGCGCCAGCAGCTGGGACAGGGGGTGGAGCACAGATACGCAGTATTTT.

CDR3 sequence reads: CASGLGGLAGTVDEQFF. CDR3 DNA: TGTGCTAGTGGTTTGGGGGGACTAGCGGGGACGGTTGATGAGCAGTTCTTC. This chain links TRBV12-5 with TRBJ2-1, with 13 nucleotides matching TRBD2. With V trimmed by 1 base and J by 8 bases, 8 bases remained unmatched. This CDR3 comprises 17 residues. The germline V gene has CDR1 LGHNT and CDR2 FRNRAP. Based on the CDR3 plus reference TRBV12-5 and TRBJ2-1, the full variable domain is DARVTQTPRHKVTEMGQEVTMRCQPILGHNTVFWYRQTMMQGLELLAYFRNRAPLDDSGMPKDRFSAEMPDATLATLKIQPSEPRDSAVYFCASGLGGLAGTVDEQFFGPGTRLTVL.

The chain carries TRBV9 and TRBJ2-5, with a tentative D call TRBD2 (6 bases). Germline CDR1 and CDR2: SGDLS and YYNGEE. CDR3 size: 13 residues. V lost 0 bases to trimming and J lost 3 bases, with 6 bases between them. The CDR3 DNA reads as TGTGCCAGCAGCGTAGGGGGGGAAGAGACCCAGTACTTC. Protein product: CASSVGGEETQYF.

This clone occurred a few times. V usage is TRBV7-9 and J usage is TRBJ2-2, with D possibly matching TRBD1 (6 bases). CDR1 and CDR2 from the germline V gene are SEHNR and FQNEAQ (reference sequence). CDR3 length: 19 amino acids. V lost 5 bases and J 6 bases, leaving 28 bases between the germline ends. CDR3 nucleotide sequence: TGTGCCAGCAGCCATTCGGCGGATCCGAGGGGGAAATGGGCCGGGGAGCTGTTTTTT. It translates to CASSHSADPRGKWAGELFF. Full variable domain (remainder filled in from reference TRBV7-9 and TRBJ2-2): DTGVSQNPRHKITKRGQNVTFRCDPISEHNRLYWYRQTLGQGPEFLTYFQNEAQLEKSRLLSDRFSAERPKGSFSTLEIQRTEQGDSAMYLCASSHSADPRGKWAGELFFGEGSRLTVL.

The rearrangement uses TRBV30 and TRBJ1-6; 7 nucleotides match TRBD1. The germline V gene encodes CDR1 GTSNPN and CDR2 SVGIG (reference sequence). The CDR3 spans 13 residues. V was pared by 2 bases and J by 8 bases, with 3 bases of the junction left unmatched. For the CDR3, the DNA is TGTGCCTGGAGTAAAGGGGGCGATTCACCCCTCCACTTT. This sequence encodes CAWSKGGDSPLHF.

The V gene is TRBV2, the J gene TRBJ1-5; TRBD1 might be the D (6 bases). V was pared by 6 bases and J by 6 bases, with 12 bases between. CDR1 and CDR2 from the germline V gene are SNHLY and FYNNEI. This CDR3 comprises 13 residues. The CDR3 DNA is TGTGCCAGCAGAAGGGACATTCCTCAGCCCCAGCATTTT. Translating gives CASRRDIPQPQHF. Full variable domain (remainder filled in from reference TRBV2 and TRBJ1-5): EPEVTQTPSHQVTQMGQEVILRCVPISNHLYFYWYRQILGQKVEFLVSFYNNEISEKSEIFDDQFSVERPDGSNFTLKIRSTKLEDSAMYFCASRRDIPQPQHFGDGTRLSIL.

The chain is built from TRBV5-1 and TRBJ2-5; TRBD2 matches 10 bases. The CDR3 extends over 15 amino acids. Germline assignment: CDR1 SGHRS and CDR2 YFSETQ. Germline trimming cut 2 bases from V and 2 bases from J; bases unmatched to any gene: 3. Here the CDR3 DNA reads TGCGCCAGCAGCTTAGCGGGGGGGCTGCAAGAGACCCAGTACTTC. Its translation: CASSLAGGLQETQYF.